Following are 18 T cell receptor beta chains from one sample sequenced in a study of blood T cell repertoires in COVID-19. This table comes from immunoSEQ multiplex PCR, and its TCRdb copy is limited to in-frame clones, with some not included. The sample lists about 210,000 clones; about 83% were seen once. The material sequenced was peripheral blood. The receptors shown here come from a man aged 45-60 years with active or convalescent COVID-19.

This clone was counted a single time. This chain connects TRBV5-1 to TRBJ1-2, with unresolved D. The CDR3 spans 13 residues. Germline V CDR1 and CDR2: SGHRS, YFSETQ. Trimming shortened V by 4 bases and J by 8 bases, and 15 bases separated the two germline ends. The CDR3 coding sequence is TGCGCCAGCAGCCTAAACAGCCAGGTGGGCTACACCTTC. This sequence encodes CASSLNSQVGYTF.

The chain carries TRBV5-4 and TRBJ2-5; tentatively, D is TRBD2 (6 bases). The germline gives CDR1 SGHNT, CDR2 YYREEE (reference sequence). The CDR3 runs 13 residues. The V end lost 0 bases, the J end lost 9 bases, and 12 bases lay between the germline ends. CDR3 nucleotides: TGTGCCAGCAGCTTGGCTGGGGGGATGGCCCAGTACTTC. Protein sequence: CASSLAGGMAQYF. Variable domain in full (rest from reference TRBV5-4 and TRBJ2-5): ETGVTQSPTHLIKTRGQQVTLRCSSQSGHNTVSWYQQALGQGPQFIFQYYREEENGRGNFPPRFSGLQFPNYSSELNVNALELDDSALYLCASSLAGGMAQYFGPGTRLLVL.

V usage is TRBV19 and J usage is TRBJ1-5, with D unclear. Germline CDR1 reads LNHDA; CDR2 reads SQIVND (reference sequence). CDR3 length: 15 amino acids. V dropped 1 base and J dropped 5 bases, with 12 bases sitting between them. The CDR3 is CASSIGQARDQPQHF. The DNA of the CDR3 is TGTGCCAGTAGTATAGGACAAGCGAGGGATCAGCCCCAGCATTTT.

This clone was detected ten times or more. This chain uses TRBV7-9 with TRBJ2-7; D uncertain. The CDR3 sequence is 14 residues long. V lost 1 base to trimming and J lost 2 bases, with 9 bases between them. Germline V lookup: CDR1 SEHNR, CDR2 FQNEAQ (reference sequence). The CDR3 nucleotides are TGTGCCAGCAGCTTAGAGCGCTTCCCCTACGAGCAGTACTTC. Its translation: CASSLERFPYEQYF.

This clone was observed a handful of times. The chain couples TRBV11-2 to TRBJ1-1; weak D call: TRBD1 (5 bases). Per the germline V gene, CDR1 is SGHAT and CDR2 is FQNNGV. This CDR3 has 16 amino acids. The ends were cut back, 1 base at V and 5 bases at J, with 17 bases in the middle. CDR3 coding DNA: TGTGCCAGCAGCTTAGGGAGTTTTCGGGGGAGAACTGAAGCTTTCTTT. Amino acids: CASSLGSFRGRTEAFF.

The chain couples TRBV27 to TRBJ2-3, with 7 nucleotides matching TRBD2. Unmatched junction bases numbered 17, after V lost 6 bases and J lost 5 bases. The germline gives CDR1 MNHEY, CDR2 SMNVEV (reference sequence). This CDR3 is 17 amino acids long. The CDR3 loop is CASSFSPAGRARDTQYF. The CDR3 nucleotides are TGTGCCAGCAGCTTCTCCCCAGCGGGGAGGGCGCGAGATACGCAGTATTTT.

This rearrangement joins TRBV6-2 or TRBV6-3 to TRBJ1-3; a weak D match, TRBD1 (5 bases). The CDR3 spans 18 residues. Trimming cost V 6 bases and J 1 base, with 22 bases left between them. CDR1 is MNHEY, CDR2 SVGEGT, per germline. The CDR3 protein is CASSRLGLTVESGNTIYF. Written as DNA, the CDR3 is TGTGCCAGCAGCCGCCTCGGCTTGACAGTGGAATCTGGAAACACCATATATTTT.

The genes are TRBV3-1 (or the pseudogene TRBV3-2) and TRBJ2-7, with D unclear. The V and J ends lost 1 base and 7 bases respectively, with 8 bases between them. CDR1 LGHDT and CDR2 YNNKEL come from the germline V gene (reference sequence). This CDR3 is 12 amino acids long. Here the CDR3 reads CASSQVRREQYF. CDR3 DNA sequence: TGTGCCAGCAGCCAAGTGCGCAGGGAGCAGTACTTC.

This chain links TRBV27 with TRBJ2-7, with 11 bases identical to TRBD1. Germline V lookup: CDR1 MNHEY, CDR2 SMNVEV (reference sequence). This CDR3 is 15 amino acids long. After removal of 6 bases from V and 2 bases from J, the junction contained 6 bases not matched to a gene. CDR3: CASSLGQGAPYEQYF. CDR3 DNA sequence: TGTGCCAGCAGCTTAGGACAGGGGGCCCCCTACGAGCAGTACTTC.

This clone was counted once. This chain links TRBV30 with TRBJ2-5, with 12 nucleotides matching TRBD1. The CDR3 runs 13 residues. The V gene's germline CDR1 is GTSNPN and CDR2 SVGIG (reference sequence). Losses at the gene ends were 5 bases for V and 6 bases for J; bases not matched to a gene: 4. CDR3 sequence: CAWGTGGAKTQYF. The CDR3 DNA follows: TGTGCCTGGGGGACAGGGGGCGCTAAGACCCAGTACTTC. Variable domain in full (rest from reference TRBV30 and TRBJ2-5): SQTIHQWPATLVQPVGSPLSLECTVEGTSNPNLYWYRQAAGRGLQLLFYSVGIGQISSEVPQNLSASRPQDRQFILSSKKLLLSDSGFYLCAWGTGGAKTQYFGPGTRLLVL.

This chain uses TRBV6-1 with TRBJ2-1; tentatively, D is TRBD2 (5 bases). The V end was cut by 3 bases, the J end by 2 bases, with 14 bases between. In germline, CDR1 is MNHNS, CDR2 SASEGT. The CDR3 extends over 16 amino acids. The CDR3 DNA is TGTGCCAGCAGTGAGGAACTAGGAATAACCTACAATGAGCAGTTCTTC. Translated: CASSEELGITYNEQFF.

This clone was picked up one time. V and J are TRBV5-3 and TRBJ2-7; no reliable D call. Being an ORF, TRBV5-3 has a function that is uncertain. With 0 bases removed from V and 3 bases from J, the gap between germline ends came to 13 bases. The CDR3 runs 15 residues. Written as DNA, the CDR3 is TGTGCCAGAAGCTTGGTACCATTAGCCTTCTACGAGCAGTACTTC. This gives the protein CARSLVPLAFYEQYF.

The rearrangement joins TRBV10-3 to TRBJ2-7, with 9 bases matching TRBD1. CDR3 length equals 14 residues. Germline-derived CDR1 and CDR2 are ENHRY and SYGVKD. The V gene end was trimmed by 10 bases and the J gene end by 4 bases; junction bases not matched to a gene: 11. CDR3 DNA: TGTGCCACTCTTTCGGGACAGGGTAATTACGAGCAGTACTTC. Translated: CATLSGQGNYEQYF.

The CDR3 loop is CASSQGGHSGANVLTF. CDR3 sequence (DNA): TGCGCCAGCAGCCAAGGAGGCCACTCTGGGGCCAACGTCCTGACTTTC. The chain employs TRBV4-3 and TRBJ2-6; D is uncertain. Germline CDR1 is LGHNA and CDR2 is YSLEER. The CDR3 is 16 amino acids. The V and J ends lost 1 base and 0 bases respectively, with 7 bases between them.

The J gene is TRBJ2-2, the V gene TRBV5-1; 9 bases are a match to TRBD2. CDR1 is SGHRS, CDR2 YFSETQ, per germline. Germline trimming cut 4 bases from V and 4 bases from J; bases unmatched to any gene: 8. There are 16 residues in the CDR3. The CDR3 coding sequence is TGCGCCAGCAGCCCCCAGCTAGCGGGAAGCACCGGGGAGCTGTTTTTT. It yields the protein CASSPQLAGSTGELFF.

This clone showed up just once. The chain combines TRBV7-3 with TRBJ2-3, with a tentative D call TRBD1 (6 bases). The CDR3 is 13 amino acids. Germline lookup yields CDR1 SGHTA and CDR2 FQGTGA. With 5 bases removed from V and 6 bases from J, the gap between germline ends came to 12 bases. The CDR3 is CASSPQGLDTQYF. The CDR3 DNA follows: TGTGCCAGCAGCCCTCAGGGGCTGGATACGCAGTATTTT.

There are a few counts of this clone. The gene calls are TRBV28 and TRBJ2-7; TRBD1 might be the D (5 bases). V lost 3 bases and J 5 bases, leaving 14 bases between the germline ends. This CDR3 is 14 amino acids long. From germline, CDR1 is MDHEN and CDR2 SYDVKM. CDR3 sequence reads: CASSFGSGKDEQYF. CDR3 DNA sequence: TGTGCCAGCAGTTTCGGTTCAGGGAAAGACGAGCAGTACTTC.

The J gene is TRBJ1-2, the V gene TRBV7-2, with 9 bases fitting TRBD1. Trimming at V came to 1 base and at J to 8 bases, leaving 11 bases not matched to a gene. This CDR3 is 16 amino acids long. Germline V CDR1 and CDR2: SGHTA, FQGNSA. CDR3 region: CASSLVYRTGARGYTF. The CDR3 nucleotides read TGTGCCAGCAGCTTAGTGTACAGGACAGGGGCGAGAGGCTACACCTTC. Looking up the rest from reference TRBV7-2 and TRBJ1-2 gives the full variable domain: GAGVSQSPSNKVTEKGKDVELRCDPISGHTALYWYRQSLGQGLEFLIYFQGNSAPDKSGLPSDRFSAERTGGSVSTLTIQRTQQEDSAVYLCASSLVYRTGARGYTFGSGTRLTVV.